This is a list of T cell receptor beta chains from one sample in a study of long-term antiretroviral therapy in people with HIV. The table came from immunoSEQ multiplex PCR; TCRdb's copy has only in-frame clones and leaves some out. The sample consists of approximately 33,000 clones, approximately 83% of them appearing once. This material consisted of unsorted PBMCs, taken 0.8 years before starting antiretroviral therapy. These receptor sequences come from a man younger than 35 with HIV. CDR3s include the opening cysteine and the closing phenylalanine or tryptophan. Clone size is not always given. Where it is, it says once, few, many or a class for expanded clones.

CASSLSRGNTEAFF	.	TRBV11-3
CAIRGTSTSEYF	.	TRBV10-3
CASSLLRQINTEAFF	.	TRBV5-1
CATSDRVRNNEQFF	.	TRBV10-3
CASRTGSYNEQFF	.	TRBV2
CASSLNGITGELFF	.	TRBV5-6
CASSLVGYGDYEQYF	once	TRBV13
CASSPVRADTQYF	.	TRBV27
CASSSGLAGITGELFF	.	TRBV5-1
CASSPSRDTSGETQYF	.	TRBV18
CSVTLVGYGYTF	.	TRBV29-1
CASSLISGDTQYF	.	TRBV11-3
CASSYPAGGKAEQYF	.	TRBV6-5
CASSVGAGGNYEQYF	.	TRBV9
CASSGGVSMTGELFF	.	TRBV5-1
CASSLLFPSLRTNTEAFF	once	TRBV7-8
CASSLRNTQYF	.	TRBV11-2
CASSSGPSTDTQYF	.	TRBV11-2
CASRGGLPETYEQYF	few	TRBV7-2
CASSRQGSNEKLFF	.	TRBV5-1
CASNSGPESSEQYF	once	TRBV5-1
CASSLAPGREETQYF	.	TRBV5-1
CASSVGGDPVTTEAFF	once	TRBV9
CASTEAPATNEKLFF	.	TRBV4-3
CASSEVGRGWPLHF	.	TRBV6-1
CASSGEPGRLAKNIQYF	.	TRBV5-4
CASSLGAADTQYF	.	TRBV13
CASSLGLSGASGNTIYF	.	TRBV5-1
CASSGAGRPYEQYF	.	TRBV11-2
CASSLVTSQETQYF	.	TRBV7-9
CASSLESHYGYTF	.	TRBV7-2
CASSLETNRRFTDTQYF	.	TRBV5-1
CASSQGSTFGFTEAFF	.	TRBV4-3
CASSLRRMRTQYF	.	TRBV7-6
CASSLGAGGNTGELFF	.	TRBV7-8
CASSQGGQSGNTIYF	.	TRBV4-1
CAIRAGAQTDTQYF	once	TRBV10-3